The source of this TCR beta chain is a study of vaccination effects on CD4 cells after COVID-19. Study-wide findings and caveats: Early post-infection timepoints were absent, and convalescent patients were few. Among infection- and vaccine-induced clones, marked clonal contraction occurred late after vaccination.

The CDR3 sequence is 13 residues long. Trimming left V 6 bases short and J 0 bases short, with 6 bases between. Germline V gives CDR1 MDHEN, CDR2 SYDVKM. ViraFEST expansion of antigen-specific CD4+ T cells with viral peptide pools preceded sequencing. Having been cultured for 10 days, the cells underwent CD4+ T cell isolation. Vaccination of participants consisted of two doses of either the BNT162b2 or mRNA-1273 vaccine. Previously uninfected by SARS-CoV-2, the vaccine recipients also showed negative nucleocapsid antibodies. Half-medium replacement with IL-2 medium occurred on days 3 and 7. The data were produced by immunoSEQ multiplex PCR, yet TCRdb's version contains in-frame clones alone and is incomplete. The table lists almost 70,000 clones, around two thirds of them singletons. This clone was picked up a small number of times. Its antigen is unknown.

The specimen was CD4+ T cells from PBMCs cultured with HCoV-229E spike peptides, collected after COVID-19 vaccination. The chain carries TRBV28 and TRBJ1-3; D is unclear. The sequence was collected from a human donor who received a COVID-19 vaccine. CDR3 DNA sequence: TGTGCCAGCAGGGATTCCTCTGGAAACACCATATATTTT. Protein sequence: CASRDSSGNTIYF.